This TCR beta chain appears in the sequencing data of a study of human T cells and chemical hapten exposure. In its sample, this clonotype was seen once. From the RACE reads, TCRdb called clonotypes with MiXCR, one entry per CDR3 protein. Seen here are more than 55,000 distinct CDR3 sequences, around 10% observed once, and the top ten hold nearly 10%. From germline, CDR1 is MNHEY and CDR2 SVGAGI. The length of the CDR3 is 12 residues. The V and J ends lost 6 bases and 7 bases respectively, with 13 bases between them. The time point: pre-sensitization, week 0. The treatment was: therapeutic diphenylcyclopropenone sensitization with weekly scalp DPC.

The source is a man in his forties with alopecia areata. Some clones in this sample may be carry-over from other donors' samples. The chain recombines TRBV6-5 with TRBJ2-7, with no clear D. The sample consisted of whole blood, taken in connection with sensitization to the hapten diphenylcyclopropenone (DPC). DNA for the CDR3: TGTGCCAGCAGGACCCTCCCCTGGGAGCAGTACTTC. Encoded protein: CASRTLPWEQYF.